The TCR beta chain described here comes from a study of tumor and adjacent non-tumor tissue in lung cancer. The length of the CDR3 is 14 residues. With V trimmed by 3 bases and J by 9 bases, 7 bases remained unmatched. The germline gives CDR1 SGHAT, CDR2 FQNNGV. A modified ARM-PCR protocol with three rounds of nested PCR amplified TCRbeta. TCRdb re-derived calls from the multiplex PCR reads in MiXCR, one entry per CDR3 protein. The sample carries fewer than 150,000 distinct CDR3 sequences, approximately 70% recorded once. This sample's RNA came from whole unsorted tissue. The sequenced sample was lung tumor tissue. The V gene is TRBV11-2, the J gene TRBJ2-7, with 11 bases that match TRBD2. This clonotype was obtained from a man aged 60 to 75 with small cell lung cancer. CDR3 sequence (DNA): TGTGCCAGCAGCTTGGGACTAGCGGCTTACCTGCAGTACGTC. Translation gives CASSLGLAAYLQYV.